Listed below are T cell receptor beta chains from one sample, sequenced in a study of cytomegalovirus exposure and HLA in healthy donors. Method: immunoSEQ multiplex PCR; TCRdb's copy keeps in-frame clones and lacks some. This table has some 130,000 clones, nearly 80% appearing once. The sequenced sample consisted of PBMCs. All receptors come from a man younger than 45 in good health and CMV-seronegative. Both conserved end residues are part of each CDR3. A D gene is named only where the DNA matches it firmly. Rows may omit the clone size; those that give it use once, few, many or a size class.

J	size	length	V	D	CDR3	DNA
TRBJ2-7	.	15	TRBV28	.	CASSLGQDSRGEQYF	TGTGCCAGCAGTTTAGGTCAGGATTCGCGAGGGGAGCAGTACTTC
TRBJ2-7	.	13	TRBV6-6	.	CASSDLRGGEQYF	TGTGCCAGCAGTGACTTAAGGGGCGGTGAGCAGTACTTC
TRBJ2-1	.	17	TRBV28	TRBD2	CASSDDLTSGNVNEQFF	TGTGCCAGCAGTGACGATCTGACTAGCGGGAACGTCAATGAGCAGTTCTTC
TRBJ1-1	.	15	TRBV5-1	.	CASSSTGTVNTEAFF	TGCGCCAGCAGCTCCACAGGGACGGTGAACACTGAAGCTTTCTTT
TRBJ1-3	once	18	TRBV5-1	.	CASSSHLSTGTAGNTIYF	TGCGCCAGCAGCTCTCATCTTTCTACAGGGACCGCTGGAAACACCATATATTTT
TRBJ1-1	.	15	TRBV28	.	CASTLTPDFRSEAFF	TGTGCCAGCACCCTGACCCCGGACTTCAGGAGTGAAGCTTTCTTT
TRBJ2-2	.	11	TRBV7-9	.	CASSLYGELFF	TGTGCCAGCAGCTTATACGGGGAGCTGTTTTTT
TRBJ2-7	.	15	TRBV25-1	TRBD1	CASSDFGTGAGEQYF	TGTGCCAGCAGTGATTTTGGAACAGGGGCCGGCGAGCAGTACTTC
TRBJ1-6	.	13	TRBV30	TRBD1	CALDETGKSPLHF	TGTGCCTTGGACGAGACAGGGAAATCACCCCTCCACTTT
TRBJ1-5	.	12	TRBV19	TRBD1	CASSVRGEAQHF	TGTGCCAGTAGTGTCAGGGGGGAGGCCCAGCATTTT
TRBJ2-1	.	15	TRBV9	TRBD2	CASSDSGRIDNEQFF	TGTGCCAGCAGCGATAGCGGGAGAATCGACAATGAGCAGTTCTTC
TRBJ2-7	.	17	TRBV27	.	CASSLIAGVSFSYEQYF	TGTGCCAGCAGTTTAATCGCAGGGGTCTCTTTTTCCTACGAGCAGTACTTC
TRBJ1-4	.	13	TRBV27	TRBD1	CASRRTGGGKLFF	TGTGCCAGCAGAAGGACAGGGGGAGGAAAACTGTTTTTT
TRBJ2-1	.	14	TRBV19	TRBD2	CATSRAGPYNEQFF	TGTGCCACAAGTCGAGCGGGACCTTACAATGAGCAGTTCTTC
TRBJ1-1	.	12	TRBV5-6	.	CASSLLDTEAFF	TGTGCCAGCAGCTTACTCGACACTGAAGCTTTCTTT
TRBJ2-4	.	13	TRBV28	.	CASRGPAQPIQYF	TGTGCCAGCAGAGGTCCCGCACAGCCTATTCAGTACTTC
TRBJ2-1	.	15	TRBV5-4	.	CASSPRGSGQAEQFF	TGTGCCAGCAGCCCTCGGGGTAGCGGACAAGCTGAGCAGTTCTTC
TRBJ1-2	.	13	TRBV28	TRBD1	CASSLGQWDGYTF	TGTGCCAGCAGTTTGGGACAGTGGGATGGCTACACCTTC
TRBJ2-2	.	14	TRBV18	.	CASSPQGNTGELFF	TGTGCCAGCTCACCCCAGGGGAACACCGGGGAGCTGTTTTTT
TRBJ2-1	.	15	TRBV9	.	CASSIMGLSNNEQFF	TGTGCCAGCAGCATCATGGGACTTTCCAACAATGAGCAGTTCTTC
TRBJ2-1	once	13	TRBV29-1	TRBD1	CNVETDRGNEQFF	TGCAACGTTGAAACGGACAGGGGCAATGAGCAGTTCTTC
TRBJ2-7	.	13	TRBV9	TRBD1	CASGQGVSYEQYF	TGTGCCAGCGGACAGGGGGTTTCCTACGAGCAGTACTTC
TRBJ2-5	.	15	TRBV7-2	TRBD2	CASSLSSGTQETQYF	TGTGCCAGCAGCTTGAGTAGCGGGACCCAAGAGACCCAGTACTTC
TRBJ1-1	few	16	TRBV10-3	.	CAISESAGQPYTEAFF	TGTGCCATCAGTGAGTCTGCGGGGCAGCCGTACACTGAAGCTTTCTTT
TRBJ2-1	.	16	TRBV4-1	.	CASSRRDSSSYNEQFF	TGCGCCAGCAGCCGGCGGGACAGCAGCTCCTACAATGAGCAGTTCTTC
TRBJ2-3	.	16	TRBV6-5	TRBD2	CASSYSASGRTDTQYF	TGTGCCAGCAGTTACTCCGCTAGCGGGAGGACAGATACGCAGTATTTT
TRBJ2-7	.	14	TRBV28	TRBD1	CASSHGQDIDEQYF	TGTGCCAGCAGTCATGGACAGGACATCGACGAGCAGTACTTC
TRBJ2-2	.	14	TRBV7-9	.	CASRFYGQTGELFF	TGTGCCAGCAGGTTTTACGGACAGACCGGGGAGCTGTTTTTT
TRBJ2-1	.	14	TRBV7-9	.	CASSLTQIDNEQFF	TGTGCCAGCAGCTTGACACAGATAGACAATGAGCAGTTCTTC
TRBJ2-2	.	16	TRBV5-1	TRBD2	CASSSSAGGNTGELFF	TGCGCCAGCAGCTCTTCTGCGGGAGGGAACACCGGGGAGCTGTTTTTT
TRBJ2-1	.	15	TRBV2	TRBD2	CASSSSGRAHNEQFF	TGTGCCAGCAGTAGTAGCGGGAGGGCCCACAATGAGCAGTTCTTC
TRBJ1-1	few	15	TRBV6-6	.	CASSRLTGYNTEAFF	TGTGCCAGCAGCCGTCTGACAGGTTACAACACTGAAGCTTTCTTT